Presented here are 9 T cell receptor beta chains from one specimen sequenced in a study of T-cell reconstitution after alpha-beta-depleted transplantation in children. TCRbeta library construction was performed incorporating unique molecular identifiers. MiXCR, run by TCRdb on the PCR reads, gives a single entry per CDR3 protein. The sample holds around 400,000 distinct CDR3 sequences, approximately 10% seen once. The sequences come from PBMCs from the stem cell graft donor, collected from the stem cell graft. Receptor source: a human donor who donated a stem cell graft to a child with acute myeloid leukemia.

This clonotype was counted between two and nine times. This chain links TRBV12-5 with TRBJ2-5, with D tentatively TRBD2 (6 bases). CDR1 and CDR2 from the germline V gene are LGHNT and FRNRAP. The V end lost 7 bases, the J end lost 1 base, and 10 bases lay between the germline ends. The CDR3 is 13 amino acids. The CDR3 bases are TGTGCTAGTGCCTCGGGAGCCCAAGAGACCCAGTACTTC. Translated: CASASGAQETQYF.

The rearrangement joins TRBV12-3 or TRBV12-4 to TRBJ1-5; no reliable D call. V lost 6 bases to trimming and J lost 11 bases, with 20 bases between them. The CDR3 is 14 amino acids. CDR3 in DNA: TGTGCCAGCAGCCGAATGACACGCCTGAGGGCCCAGCATTTT. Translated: CASSRMTRLRAQHF.

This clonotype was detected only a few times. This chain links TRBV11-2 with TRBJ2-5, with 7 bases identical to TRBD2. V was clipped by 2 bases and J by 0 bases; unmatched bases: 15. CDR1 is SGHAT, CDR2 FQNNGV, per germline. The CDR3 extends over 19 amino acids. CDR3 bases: TGTGCCAGCAGCTTACTCCCGGGCCAAATAGCGGGCTACCAAGAGACCCAGTACTTC. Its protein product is CASSLLPGQIAGYQETQYF.

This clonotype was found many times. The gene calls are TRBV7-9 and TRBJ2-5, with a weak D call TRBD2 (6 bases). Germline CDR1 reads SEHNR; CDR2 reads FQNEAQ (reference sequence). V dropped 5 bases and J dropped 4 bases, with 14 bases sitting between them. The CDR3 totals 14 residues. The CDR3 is CASSPFGGIETQYF. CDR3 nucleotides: TGTGCCAGCAGCCCGTTTGGGGGGATAGAGACCCAGTACTTC.

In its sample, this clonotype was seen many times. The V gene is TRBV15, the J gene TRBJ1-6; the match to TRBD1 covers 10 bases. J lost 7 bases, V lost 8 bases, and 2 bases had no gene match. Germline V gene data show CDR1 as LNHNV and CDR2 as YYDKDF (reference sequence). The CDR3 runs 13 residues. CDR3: CATQGQGNSPLHF. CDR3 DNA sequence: TGTGCCACCCAGGGACAGGGGAATTCACCCCTCCACTTT.

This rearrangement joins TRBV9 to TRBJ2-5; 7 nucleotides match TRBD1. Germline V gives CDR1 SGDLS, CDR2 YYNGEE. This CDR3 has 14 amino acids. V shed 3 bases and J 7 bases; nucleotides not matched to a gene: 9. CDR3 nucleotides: TGTGCCAGCAGCGCGCTACAGGGGTTCGGGACCCAGTACTTC. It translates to CASSALQGFGTQYF.

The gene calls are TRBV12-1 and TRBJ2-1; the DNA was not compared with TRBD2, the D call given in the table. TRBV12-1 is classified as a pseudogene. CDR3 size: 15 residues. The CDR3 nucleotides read TGTGCCAGCACCCGAGATCAGCGGGCCTACAATGAGCAGTTCTTC. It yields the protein CASTRDQRAYNEQFF.

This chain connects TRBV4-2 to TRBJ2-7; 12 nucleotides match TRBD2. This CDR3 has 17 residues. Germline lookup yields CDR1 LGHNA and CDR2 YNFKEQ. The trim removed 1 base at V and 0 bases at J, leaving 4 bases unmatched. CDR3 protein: CASSQGTSGTFSYEQYF. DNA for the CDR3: TGTGCCAGCAGCCAAGGGACTAGCGGGACCTTCTCCTACGAGCAGTACTTC.

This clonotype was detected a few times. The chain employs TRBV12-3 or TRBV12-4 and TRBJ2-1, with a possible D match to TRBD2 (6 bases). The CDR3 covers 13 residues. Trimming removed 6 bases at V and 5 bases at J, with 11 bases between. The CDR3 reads CASRRDANNEQFF. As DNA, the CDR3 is TGTGCCAGCAGGCGGGACGCCAACAATGAGCAGTTCTTC.